A selection of T cell receptor beta chains follows, all from one sample in a study of blood T cell repertoires in COVID-19. Generated by immunoSEQ multiplex PCR, the TCRdb table keeps only in-frame clones and is missing some. Altogether about 98,000 clones are present, more than 85% being singletons, with the ten largest covering about 4%. Sequencing was performed on peripheral blood. Source of these receptors: a young man with acute or convalescent COVID-19. The CDR3 runs from the conserved cysteine through the conserved F or W. D genes are given only for firm matches. Some rows have no size entry. The others give once, few or many, or a class for an expanded clone.

CDR3 protein: CASSPIDRGRYEQYF
CDR3 DNA: TGTGCCAGCAGCCCGATAGACAGGGGAAGATACGAGCAGTACTTC
D gene: TRBD1
V gene: TRBV14
clone size: .
J gene: TRBJ2-7

CDR3 protein: CASRWGQGADNSPLHF
CDR3 DNA: TGTGCCAGCAGATGGGGACAGGGGGCGGATAATTCACCCCTCCACTTT
D gene: TRBD1
V gene: TRBV5-5
clone size: .
J gene: TRBJ1-6

CDR3 protein: CASNEIGSGGAGTGELFF
CDR3 DNA: TGTGCCAGCAACGAAATTGGGAGCGGGGGGGCCGGCACCGGGGAGCTGTTTTTT
D gene: TRBD2
V gene: TRBV4-2
clone size: .
J gene: TRBJ2-2

CDR3 protein: CASSLLQGSGANVLTF
CDR3 DNA: TGTGCCAGCAGCTTACTCCAGGGTTCTGGGGCCAACGTCCTGACTTTC
D gene: .
V gene: TRBV5-8
clone size: .
J gene: TRBJ2-6

CDR3 protein: CASSKGTGAYYGYTF
CDR3 DNA: TGTGCCAGTAGTAAGGGGACAGGGGCGTACTATGGCTACACCTTC
D gene: TRBD1
V gene: TRBV19
clone size: .
J gene: TRBJ1-2

CDR3 protein: CASSRPSTYEQYF
CDR3 DNA: TGTGCCAGCAGCCGCCCGTCTACTTACGAGCAGTACTTC
D gene: .
V gene: TRBV4-2
clone size: .
J gene: TRBJ2-7

CDR3 protein: CAWDSTEAFF
CDR3 DNA: TGTGCCTGGGACAGTACCGAAGCTTTCTTT
D gene: .
V gene: TRBV30
clone size: .
J gene: TRBJ1-1

CDR3 protein: CAWRPPGGRETQYF
CDR3 DNA: TGTGCCTGGAGGCCACCTGGAGGAAGAGAGACCCAGTACTTC
D gene: .
V gene: TRBV30
clone size: few
J gene: TRBJ2-5

CDR3 protein: CASSSRTDGVYEQYF
CDR3 DNA: TGTGCCAGCAGTTCCCGGACAGATGGGGTCTACGAGCAGTACTTC
D gene: .
V gene: TRBV27
clone size: once
J gene: TRBJ2-7

CDR3 protein: CASRLGAGYNEQFF
CDR3 DNA: TGTGCCAGCCGGTTGGGGGCCGGTTACAATGAGCAGTTCTTC
D gene: .
V gene: TRBV6-5
clone size: .
J gene: TRBJ2-1

CDR3 protein: CASSAILAAQETQYF
CDR3 DNA: TGCGCCAGCAGCGCGATACTAGCGGCCCAAGAGACCCAGTACTTC
D gene: TRBD2
V gene: TRBV5-1
clone size: .
J gene: TRBJ2-5

CDR3 protein: CASSSGQGYGTEAFF
CDR3 DNA: TGCGCCAGCAGCAGCGGACAGGGGTACGGGACTGAAGCTTTCTTT
D gene: TRBD1
V gene: TRBV5-1
clone size: .
J gene: TRBJ1-1

CDR3 protein: CASSVSWDRANYGYTF
CDR3 DNA: TGTGCCAGCAGCGTGAGCTGGGACAGGGCTAACTATGGCTACACCTTC
D gene: TRBD1
V gene: TRBV9
clone size: few
J gene: TRBJ1-2

CDR3 protein: CASSKGDSTGSTDTQYF
CDR3 DNA: TGTGCCAGTAGTAAGGGGGACAGCACAGGTAGCACAGATACGCAGTATTTT
D gene: TRBD1
V gene: TRBV19
clone size: .
J gene: TRBJ2-3

CDR3 protein: CASSQGWRGNQPQHF
CDR3 DNA: TGTGCCAGCAGCCAAGGTTGGAGGGGCAATCAGCCCCAGCATTTT
D gene: .
V gene: TRBV3-1/TRBV3-2
clone size: once
J gene: TRBJ1-5

CDR3 protein: CAWTITRTSGFTDTQYF
CDR3 DNA: TGTGCCTGGACCATAACCCGGACTAGCGGTTTTACAGATACGCAGTATTTT
D gene: TRBD2
V gene: TRBV30
clone size: .
J gene: TRBJ2-3

CDR3 protein: CAISDDRVNEQFF
CDR3 DNA: TGTGCCATCAGTGATGACAGGGTCAATGAGCAGTTCTTC
D gene: TRBD1
V gene: TRBV10-3
clone size: .
J gene: TRBJ2-1

CDR3 protein: CASSIGTGRYGYTF
CDR3 DNA: TGTGCCAGCAGTATAGGGACAGGGAGATATGGCTACACCTTC
D gene: TRBD1
V gene: TRBV28
clone size: few
J gene: TRBJ1-2

CDR3 protein: CASSFSSNQPQHF
CDR3 DNA: TGTGCCAGCAGCTTTTCTTCCAATCAGCCCCAGCATTTT
D gene: .
V gene: TRBV5-6
clone size: few
J gene: TRBJ1-5

CDR3 protein: CASSQDGTGLDYGYTF
CDR3 DNA: TGTGCCAGCAGCCAAGATGGGACAGGGCTTGACTATGGCTACACCTTC
D gene: TRBD1
V gene: TRBV3-1/TRBV3-2
clone size: .
J gene: TRBJ1-2

CDR3 protein: CASSPVETGETYEQYF
CDR3 DNA: TGTGCCAGCTCACCAGTCGAGACAGGGGAAACCTACGAGCAGTACTTC
D gene: TRBD1
V gene: TRBV18
clone size: .
J gene: TRBJ2-7

CDR3 protein: CASSRSGNNQPQHF
CDR3 DNA: TGCGCCAGCAGCCGATCGGGGAATAATCAGCCCCAGCATTTT
D gene: .
V gene: TRBV23-1
clone size: .
J gene: TRBJ1-5

CDR3 protein: CASSLTAGTGDIQPQHF
CDR3 DNA: TGTGCCAGCAGCTTAACCGCCGGGACAGGGGACATTCAGCCCCAGCATTTT
D gene: TRBD1
V gene: TRBV7-9
clone size: once
J gene: TRBJ1-5

CDR3 protein: CASSLTGKQPQHF
CDR3 DNA: TGTGCCAGCAGTCTGACAGGGAAGCAGCCCCAGCATTTT
D gene: TRBD1
V gene: TRBV12-3/TRBV12-4
clone size: .
J gene: TRBJ1-5

CDR3 protein: CASSQGVLAGGRNEQFF
CDR3 DNA: TGTGCCAGCAGCCAAGGGGTACTAGCGGGGGGGCGAAATGAGCAGTTCTTC
D gene: TRBD2
V gene: TRBV14
clone size: few
J gene: TRBJ2-1

CDR3 protein: CASSLGRGTYEQYF
CDR3 DNA: TGTGCCAGCAGCTTAGGCAGGGGGACCTACGAGCAGTACTTC
D gene: TRBD1
V gene: TRBV11-2
clone size: .
J gene: TRBJ2-7

CDR3 protein: CTSSQGILAEEETQYF
CDR3 DNA: TGCACCAGCAGCCAAGGGATACTAGCGGAGGAAGAGACCCAGTACTTC
D gene: .
V gene: TRBV1
clone size: .
J gene: TRBJ2-5

CDR3 protein: CASSDRGSEAFF
CDR3 DNA: TGTGCCAGTTCAGACAGGGGAAGTGAAGCTTTCTTT
D gene: TRBD1
V gene: TRBV18
clone size: .
J gene: TRBJ1-1

CDR3 protein: CATTTSGGAGETQYF
CDR3 DNA: TGTGCCACCACGACTAGCGGGGGGGCGGGAGAGACCCAGTACTTC
D gene: TRBD2
V gene: TRBV24-1
clone size: once
J gene: TRBJ2-5

CDR3 protein: CASSAPGRAETQYF
CDR3 DNA: TGTGCCAGCAGCGCCCCGGGAAGGGCAGAGACCCAGTACTTC
D gene: .
V gene: TRBV9
clone size: .
J gene: TRBJ2-5

CDR3 protein: CASSQNAGGGGEAFF
CDR3 DNA: TGCGCCAGCAGCCAGAATGCAGGGGGCGGGGGTGAAGCTTTCTTT
D gene: TRBD1
V gene: TRBV4-1
clone size: .
J gene: TRBJ1-1

CDR3 protein: CASSKEPSGRNYGYTF
CDR3 DNA: TGTGCCAGCAGTAAAGAACCATCAGGGCGTAACTATGGCTACACCTTC
D gene: .
V gene: TRBV6-1
clone size: .
J gene: TRBJ1-2

CDR3 protein: CASSSRGTGDNYGYTF
CDR3 DNA: TGTGCCAGCAGTTCTAGGGGGACAGGGGATAACTATGGCTACACCTTC
D gene: TRBD1
V gene: TRBV28
clone size: .
J gene: TRBJ1-2

CDR3 protein: CASSNGLNTGELFF
CDR3 DNA: TGTGCCAGCAGCAATGGACTGAACACCGGGGAGCTGTTTTTT
D gene: .
V gene: TRBV7-9
clone size: .
J gene: TRBJ2-2

CDR3 protein: CAWSGGNNQPQHF
CDR3 DNA: TGTGCCTGGAGTGGAGGGAACAATCAGCCCCAGCATTTT
D gene: .
V gene: TRBV30
clone size: .
J gene: TRBJ1-5

CDR3 protein: CASSYSRENTEAFF
CDR3 DNA: TGTGCCAGCAGTTACTCGCGGGAGAACACTGAAGCTTTCTTT
D gene: .
V gene: TRBV6-2/TRBV6-3
clone size: .
J gene: TRBJ1-1

CDR3 protein: CASSSTGANTIYF
CDR3 DNA: TGCGCCAGCAGCTCGACAGGGGCAAACACCATATATTTT
D gene: TRBD1
V gene: TRBV5-1
clone size: once
J gene: TRBJ1-3

CDR3 protein: CASSLGQDQSGYTF
CDR3 DNA: TGTGCCAGCAGCCTTGGACAGGATCAATCTGGCTACACCTTC
D gene: TRBD1
V gene: TRBV4-2
clone size: few
J gene: TRBJ1-2

CDR3 protein: CASSRNSWTGANEQFF
CDR3 DNA: TGCGCCAGCAGCCGCAATTCATGGACAGGGGCCAATGAGCAGTTCTTC
D gene: TRBD1
V gene: TRBV5-1
clone size: once
J gene: TRBJ2-1

CDR3 protein: CASSFGGGSTEAFF
CDR3 DNA: TGTGCCAGCAGTTTCGGGGGAGGTAGCACTGAAGCTTTCTTT
D gene: .
V gene: TRBV11-3
clone size: .
J gene: TRBJ1-1

CDR3 protein: CAWSGQGPYEQYF
CDR3 DNA: TGTGCCTGGAGTGGGCAGGGCCCCTACGAGCAGTACTTC
D gene: .
V gene: TRBV30
clone size: .
J gene: TRBJ2-7

CDR3 protein: CASSRTGGGAQYF
CDR3 DNA: TGTGCCAGCAGCCGCACAGGGGGCGGTGCGCAGTATTTT
D gene: TRBD1
V gene: TRBV3-1/TRBV3-2
clone size: .
J gene: TRBJ2-3

CDR3 protein: CASSQELGQGSQPQHF
CDR3 DNA: TGCGCCAGCAGCCAAGAACTTGGACAGGGATCGCAGCCCCAGCATTTT
D gene: TRBD1
V gene: TRBV4-1
clone size: .
J gene: TRBJ1-5

CDR3 protein: CASSRDRGDSPLHF
CDR3 DNA: TGTGCCAGCTCACGGGACAGGGGGGACTCACCCCTCCACTTT
D gene: TRBD1
V gene: TRBV18
clone size: .
J gene: TRBJ1-6

CDR3 protein: CASSPSIAFRYTF
CDR3 DNA: TGTGCCAGCAGCCCTTCTATCGCGTTTCGCTACACCTTC
D gene: .
V gene: TRBV12-3/TRBV12-4
clone size: few
J gene: TRBJ1-2

CDR3 protein: CASSFRGAGAYEQYF
CDR3 DNA: TGTGCCAGCAGTTTTCGGGGAGCGGGGGCCTACGAGCAGTACTTC
D gene: TRBD2
V gene: TRBV27
clone size: .
J gene: TRBJ2-7

CDR3 protein: CASSLQGVGLNTEAFF
CDR3 DNA: TGTGCCAGTAGTCTTCAGGGGGTTGGCTTGAACACTGAAGCTTTCTTT
D gene: TRBD1
V gene: TRBV19
clone size: .
J gene: TRBJ1-1

CDR3 protein: CASSPGTSGRRGNEQFF
CDR3 DNA: TGTGCCAGCAGTCCCGGGACTAGCGGGAGAAGGGGCAATGAGCAGTTCTTC
D gene: TRBD2
V gene: TRBV6-6
clone size: .
J gene: TRBJ2-1

CDR3 protein: CASSQVSPYASGGFYEQYF
CDR3 DNA: TGTGCCAGCAGCCAAGTTTCACCCTATGCTAGCGGGGGTTTTTACGAGCAGTACTTC
D gene: TRBD2
V gene: TRBV3-1/TRBV3-2
clone size: few
J gene: TRBJ2-7

CDR3 protein: CASSLGREISSYNSPLHF
CDR3 DNA: TGTGCCAGCAGCTTGGGCAGGGAAATCAGCTCCTATAATTCACCCCTCCACTTT
D gene: .
V gene: TRBV5-6
clone size: .
J gene: TRBJ1-6